This T cell receptor beta chain was identified in a study of blood T cell repertoires in COVID-19. The wider study: Samples of COVID-19 (acute and convalescent) were obtained from the United States, Italy and Spain.

CDR1 SGHTA and CDR2 FQGTGA come from the germline V gene. V lost 5 bases, J lost 2 bases, and 15 bases lay in between. The CDR3 loop spans 15 amino acids. TCRdb's copy holds only in-frame clones and misses some; the assay was immunoSEQ multiplex PCR. The top ten clones hold approximately 25% of a sample with about 90,000 clones, approximately 81% of them seen once. Sequencing was performed on peripheral blood. The gene calls are TRBV7-3 and TRBJ2-5, with D tentatively TRBD2 (6 bases). This receptor was identified in a man older than 75 with active or convalescent COVID-19. CDR3 nucleotide sequence: TGTGCCAGCAGCCCCACTGGGGCGGGACAAGAGACCCAGTACTTC. As protein: CASSPTGAGQETQYF.